This entry concerns a single TCR beta chain. Antigen: not known. Germline assignment: CDR1 SGHRS and CDR2 YFSETQ. The CDR3 is 15 amino acids. J was trimmed by 7 bases and V by 4 bases; bases with no gene match: 9. The sample originates from a study of cytomegalovirus exposure and HLA in healthy donors. Study results and caveats: Some TCR beta chains (roughly 160 of them) were listed as cytomegalovirus-associated. Confirmation in vitro established that a few CMV-associated chains were specific for CMV antigens. It was taken for granted in presence/absence analyses that sequencing depth across donors was roughly uniform.

A multiplex PCR was run with 60 Vbeta primers and 13 Jbeta primers. Here immunoSEQ multiplex PCR was the method, and the copy in TCRdb shows in-frame clones only, minus some. The sample lists about 140,000 clones, roughly four fifths occurring once. The sequenced sample was PBMCs. The receptor was derived from a man aged 18 to 35 in good health and CMV-seropositive. This sequence joins TRBV5-1 and TRBJ2-7, with 12 nucleotides matching TRBD2. In DNA form, the CDR3 reads TGCGCCAGCAGCCCGCTAGCGGGAGGGCCGGGGGAGCAGTACTTC. Protein sequence: CASSPLAGGPGEQYF. The full variable domain, its missing parts supplied by reference TRBV5-1 and TRBJ2-7, is KAGVTQTPRYLIKTRGQQVTLSCSPISGHRSVSWYQQTPGQGLQFLFEYFSETQRNKGNFPGRFSGRQFSNSRSEMNVSTLELGDSALYLCASSPLAGGPGEQYFGPGTRLTVT.